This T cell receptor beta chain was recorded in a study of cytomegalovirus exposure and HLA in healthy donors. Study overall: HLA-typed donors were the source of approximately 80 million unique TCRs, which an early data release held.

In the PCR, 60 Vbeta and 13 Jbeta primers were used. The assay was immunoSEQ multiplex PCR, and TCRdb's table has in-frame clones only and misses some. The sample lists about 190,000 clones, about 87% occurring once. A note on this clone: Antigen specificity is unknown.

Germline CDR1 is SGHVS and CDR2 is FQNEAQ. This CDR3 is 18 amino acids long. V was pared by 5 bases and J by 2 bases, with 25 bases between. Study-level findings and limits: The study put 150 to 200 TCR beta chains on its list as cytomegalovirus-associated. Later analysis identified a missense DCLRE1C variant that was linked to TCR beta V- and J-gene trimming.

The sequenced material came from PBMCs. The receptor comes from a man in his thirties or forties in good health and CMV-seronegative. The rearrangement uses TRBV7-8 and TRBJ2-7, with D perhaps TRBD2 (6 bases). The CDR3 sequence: CASSLRSAGRGKTYEQYF. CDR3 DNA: TGTGCCAGCAGCCTCCGATCGGCGGGACGGGGAAAAACCTACGAGCAGTACTTC.